The 20 T cell receptor beta chains given below trace back to one sample, sequenced in a study of blood T cell repertoires in COVID-19. Data came from immunoSEQ multiplex PCR; TCRdb stores just in-frame clones and leaves some out. Of about 220,000 clones listed, approximately 86% were seen once; the top ten hold roughly 14%. Sequenced sample: PBMCs or T cells enriched from blood (not recorded which). The receptors here all came from a woman between 45 and 60 years old with acute COVID-19.

The V gene is TRBV27, the J gene TRBJ2-2; perhaps TRBD1 as D (6 bases). V gave up 8 bases and J gave up 0 bases, with 13 bases separating them. This CDR3 spans 15 amino acids. Germline CDR1 reads MNHEY; CDR2 reads SMNVEV (reference sequence). The CDR3 nucleotides read TGTGCCAGCCAGACAGGACCCTCGAACACCGGGGAGCTGTTTTTT. Its protein is CASQTGPSNTGELFF.

The chain uses TRBV2 and TRBJ2-7; D uncertain. V was trimmed by 3 bases and J by 3 bases, leaving 12 bases between them. This CDR3 contains 14 residues. Germline loops: CDR1 SNHLY, CDR2 FYNNEI. The CDR3 sequence is CASSELVTFYEQYF. CDR3 coding DNA: TGTGCCAGCAGTGAGTTAGTTACCTTCTACGAGCAGTACTTC.

This rearrangement joins TRBV5-5 to TRBJ2-4, with D hard to call. Trimming stripped 4 bases from V and 7 bases from J, with 6 bases between. The CDR3 sequence is 11 residues long. CDR1 is SGHKS and CDR2 is YYEKEE in the germline V gene (reference sequence). The CDR3 sequence: CASSRVNIQYF. Written as DNA, the CDR3 is TGTGCCAGCAGCCGGGTCAACATTCAGTACTTC.

The chain carries TRBV11-3 and TRBJ2-5; perhaps TRBD1 as D (6 bases). CDR1 is SGHNT, CDR2 YENEEA, per germline. The CDR3 loop spans 13 amino acids. The V gene lost 9 bases and the J gene lost 2 bases, with 13 bases spanning the gap. CDR3 nucleotides: TGTGCCAGGAGAGGGGGACGTCAAGAGACCCAGTACTTC. Amino acids: CARRGGRQETQYF. Full variable domain (remainder filled in from reference TRBV11-3 and TRBJ2-5): EAGVVQSPRYKIIEKKQPVAFWCNPISGHNTLYWYLQNLGQGPELLIRYENEEAVDDSQLPKDRFSAERLKGVDSTLKIQPAELGDSAVYLCARRGGRQETQYFGPGTRLLVL.

The chain has TRBV7-6 and TRBJ2-1, with TRBD2 identical over 15 bases. With V trimmed by 5 bases and J by 4 bases, 6 bases remained unmatched. CDR1 is SGHVS, CDR2 FNYEAQ, per germline. There are 17 residues in the CDR3. CDR3 loop: CASSPTGLAGGYNEQFF. DNA of the CDR3: TGTGCCAGCAGCCCGACCGGACTAGCGGGAGGGTACAATGAGCAGTTCTTC.

The V call is TRBV3-1 (or the pseudogene TRBV3-2), the J call TRBJ1-1; D possibly corresponds to TRBD1 (5 bases). V shed 4 bases and J shed 6 bases, with 12 bases lying between them. CDR1 is LGHDT and CDR2 is YNNKEL in the germline V gene (reference sequence). There are 13 residues in the CDR3. The CDR3 loop is CASSRGGESEAFF. The CDR3 region has the DNA TGTGCCAGCAGCCGGGGCGGTGAGTCTGAAGCTTTCTTT.

V is TRBV3-1 (or the pseudogene TRBV3-2) and J is TRBJ2-1; 9 bases are shared with TRBD2. CDR1 is LGHDT and CDR2 is YNNKEL in the germline V gene (reference sequence). The CDR3 is 17 residues long. J lost 3 bases, V lost 4 bases, and 10 bases had no gene match. CDR3 protein: CASSPSYSGRGYNEQFF. The DNA of the CDR3 is TGTGCCAGCAGCCCTTCCTATAGCGGGAGAGGCTACAATGAGCAGTTCTTC.

This clone was found once. V and J are TRBV19 and TRBJ1-2; D perhaps matches TRBD1 (6 bases). Germline lookup yields CDR1 LNHDA and CDR2 SQIVND (reference sequence). This CDR3 has 13 residues. V lost 3 bases to trimming and J lost 8 bases, with 13 bases between them. DNA of the CDR3: TGTGCCAGTAGTATCCACCAGGGGTACGGCTACACCTTC. Translated: CASSIHQGYGYTF.

V usage is TRBV9 and J usage is TRBJ1-1; tentative D call: TRBD1 (5 bases). The CDR3 is 13 residues long. Germline lookup yields CDR1 SGDLS and CDR2 YYNGEE. Deletions cut 0 bases from V and 5 bases from J, with 8 bases between. CDR3 region: CASSVGQGTEAFF. The CDR3 nucleotides are TGTGCCAGCAGCGTAGGTCAGGGAACTGAAGCTTTCTTT.

The chain recombines TRBV27 with TRBJ2-7, with D uncertain. V lost 5 bases and J 3 bases, leaving 8 bases between the germline ends. CDR3 size: 12 residues. Per germline, CDR1 MNHEY and CDR2 SMNVEV (reference sequence). In DNA, the CDR3 is TGTGCCAGCAGTCATCACAGCTACGAGCAGTACTTC. Its protein is CASSHHSYEQYF.

This chain uses TRBV12-3 or TRBV12-4 with TRBJ1-1; TRBD1 might be the D (6 bases). CDR3 size: 13 residues. Deletions cut 6 bases from V and 3 bases from J, with 11 bases between. The CDR3 DNA reads as TGTGCCAGCAGCCCGGACAGCTACACTGAAGCTTTCTTT. Translated, it gives CASSPDSYTEAFF.

This chain links TRBV3-1 (or the pseudogene TRBV3-2) with TRBJ1-2; D is ambiguous. The CDR3 loop spans 14 amino acids. V was cut by 0 bases and J by 0 bases, with 5 bases left in between. From germline, CDR1 is LGHDT and CDR2 YNNKEL (reference sequence). The CDR3 here is CASSQERANYGYTF. For the CDR3, the DNA is TGTGCCAGCAGCCAAGAGCGGGCTAACTATGGCTACACCTTC.

V and J are TRBV10-3 and TRBJ1-1, with 9 bases aligning to TRBD1. The ends lost 3 bases at V and 5 bases at J; junction bases unmatched: 7. CDR3 size: 15 residues. Germline-derived CDR1 and CDR2 are ENHRY and SYGVKD. CDR3 amino acids: CAISDSGTGRTEAFF. The CDR3 DNA sequence: TGTGCCATCAGTGATTCCGGGACAGGGAGGACTGAAGCTTTCTTT.

The J gene is TRBJ1-5, the V gene TRBV7-8; TRBD1 matches at 11 bases. J gave up 4 bases and V 5 bases, and 4 bases lay outside the gene matches. The CDR3 extends over 15 amino acids. Looked up from germline, CDR1 is SGHVS and CDR2 is FQNEAQ. The DNA for the CDR3 is TGTGCCAGCAGCCGTGGACAGGGGGCAAATCAGCCCCAGCATTTT. It codes for CASSRGQGANQPQHF.

This rearrangement joins TRBV28 to TRBJ1-5; D is undetermined. This CDR3 is 14 amino acids long. With 3 bases removed from V and 6 bases from J, the gap between germline ends came to 12 bases. The germline CDR1 and CDR2 sequences are MDHEN and SYDVKM. The CDR3 coding sequence is TGTGCCAGCAGTTTGACTATTGGTAGTCAGCCCCAGCATTTT. Translating it yields CASSLTIGSQPQHF.

The gene calls are TRBV5-1 and TRBJ2-1; 9 nucleotides line up with TRBD2. V trimming: 4 bases; J trimming: 5 bases; junction bases outside the gene matches: 19. Per germline, CDR1 SGHRS and CDR2 YFSETQ. The length of the CDR3 is 19 residues. CDR3 nucleotide sequence: TGCGCCAGCAGCCTCGGGACAAGAGGACTAGCGCAATCAAACAATGAGCAGTTCTTC. It translates to CASSLGTRGLAQSNNEQFF.

V usage is TRBV7-9 and J usage is TRBJ2-6; the match to TRBD1 covers 9 bases. The J segment lost 0 bases and the V segment lost 4 bases, leaving 4 bases of the junction unmatched. This CDR3 region has 17 residues. Germline values: CDR1 SEHNR, CDR2 FQNEAQ (reference sequence). The CDR3 region is CASSSPGQGSGANVLTF. Written as DNA, the CDR3 is TGTGCCAGCAGCTCACCGGGACAGGGCTCTGGGGCCAACGTCCTGACTTTC.

This clone was seen once. The rearrangement uses TRBV2 and TRBJ1-5, with TRBD1 matching 8 bases. The CDR3 has 15 amino acids. Germline V gives CDR1 SNHLY, CDR2 FYNNEI. Trimming took 7 bases from V and 4 from J; bases not matched to a gene: 9. CDR3 loop: CASNLRDRLNQPQHF. The CDR3 nucleotides are TGTGCCAGCAACCTCCGGGACAGGCTAAATCAGCCCCAGCATTTT.

The chain has TRBV19 and TRBJ2-2; 7 positions match TRBD1. CDR1 and CDR2 (germline): LNHDA, SQIVND (reference sequence). J lost 5 bases, V lost 5 bases, and 14 bases had no gene match. CDR3 size: 17 residues. The CDR3 is CASSWALGTQGTGELFF. In DNA, the CDR3 is TGTGCCAGTAGTTGGGCGCTTGGGACACAGGGGACCGGGGAGCTGTTTTTT.

The chain employs TRBV27 and TRBJ1-5, with 8 bases matching TRBD1. Germline CDR1 is MNHEY and CDR2 is SMNVEV (reference sequence). With V trimmed by 6 bases and J by 4 bases, 8 bases remained unmatched. The CDR3 has 15 residues. The CDR3, as DNA: TGTGCCAGCAGGCCGCAGGGGGCTGGGAATCAGCCCCAGCATTTT. Its translation is CASRPQGAGNQPQHF.